The 5 T cell receptor beta chains reported below all come from one sample, sequenced in a study of cytomegalovirus exposure and HLA in healthy donors. The study ran its PCR with 60 Vbeta and 13 Jbeta primers. Only in-frame clones appear in the TCRdb table, and some are missing; sequencing was by immunoSEQ multiplex PCR. The data show about 170,000 clones, about three quarters seen once. Sequenced input: PBMCs. These receptors were taken from a female donor in good health and CMV-seronegative.

The gene calls are TRBV19 and TRBJ1-3; the D gene is possibly TRBD1 (5 bases). The CDR3 totals 18 residues. V lost 5 bases and J 4 bases, leaving 24 bases between the germline ends. In germline, CDR1 is LNHDA, CDR2 SQIVND (reference sequence). The CDR3 is CASSFASRTPLRGNTIYF. DNA of the CDR3: TGTGCCAGTAGTTTTGCATCTCGGACACCTCTGAGGGGAAACACCATATATTTT. The full variable domain, its missing parts supplied by reference TRBV19 and TRBJ1-3, is DGGITQSPKYLFRKEGQNVTLSCEQNLNHDAMYWYRQDPGQGLRLIYYSQIVNDFQKGDIAEGYSVSREKKESFPLTVTSAQKNPTAFYLCASSFASRTPLRGNTIYFGEGSWLTVV.

A note on this clone: Relative to the germline gene, one junction end is altered; a read error may explain this. V and J are TRBV11-3 and TRBJ2-3; 9 positions match TRBD2. This CDR3 region has 15 residues. The germline V gene has CDR1 SGHNT and CDR2 YENEEA. The CDR3 bases are TGTGCCAGCAGCTTAGAGGGGACTAGCACCGATACGCAGTATTTT. Translating gives CASSLEGTSTDTQYF.

The rearrangement joins TRBV2 to TRBJ1-6; D call uncertain. The CDR3 covers 15 residues. The V end was cut by 2 bases, the J end by 3 bases, with 8 bases between. From germline, CDR1 is SNHLY and CDR2 FYNNEI. CDR3 region: CASSEPGNYNSPLHF. The CDR3 bases are TGTGCCAGCAGTGAACCGGGGAACTATAATTCACCCCTCCACTTT. Supplemented by reference TRBV2 and TRBJ1-6, the full variable domain reads EPEVTQTPSHQVTQMGQEVILRCVPISNHLYFYWYRQILGQKVEFLVSFYNNEISEKSEIFDDQFSVERPDGSNFTLKIRSTKLEDSAMYFCASSEPGNYNSPLHFGNGTRLTVT.

The chain uses TRBV11-3 and TRBJ2-2; 10 bases match TRBD1. Losses at the gene ends were 5 bases for V and 2 bases for J; bases not matched to a gene: 8. Germline V gene lookup returns CDR1 SGHNT and CDR2 YENEEA. The CDR3 is made up of 17 amino acids. CDR3 in DNA: TGTGCCAGCAGCACCCCCGGGACAGGGGTAAACACCGGGGAGCTGTTTTTT. This codes for CASSTPGTGVNTGELFF.

The chain recombines TRBV6-5 with TRBJ2-1, with a weak D call TRBD2 (6 bases). The ends were cut back, 4 bases at V and 2 bases at J, with 9 bases in the middle. CDR1 and CDR2 from the germline V gene are MNHEY and SVGAGI. The CDR3 sequence is 14 residues long. The CDR3, as DNA: TGTGCCAGCAGTTGGAGGGACGCCTACAATGAGCAGTTCTTC. Amino acids: CASSWRDAYNEQFF.